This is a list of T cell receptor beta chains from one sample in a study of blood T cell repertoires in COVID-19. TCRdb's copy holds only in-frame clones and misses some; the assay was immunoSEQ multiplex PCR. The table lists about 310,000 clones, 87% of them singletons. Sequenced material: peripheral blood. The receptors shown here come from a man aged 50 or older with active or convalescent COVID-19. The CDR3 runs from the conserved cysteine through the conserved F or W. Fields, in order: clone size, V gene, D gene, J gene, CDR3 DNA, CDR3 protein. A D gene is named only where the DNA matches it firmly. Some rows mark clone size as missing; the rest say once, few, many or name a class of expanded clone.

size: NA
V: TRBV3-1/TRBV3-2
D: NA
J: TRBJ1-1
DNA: TGTGCCAGCAGCCAAGAAGGAGGACCAGAAGCTTTCTTT
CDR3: CASSQEGGPEAFF

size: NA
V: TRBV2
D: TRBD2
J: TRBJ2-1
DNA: TGTGCCAGTTGTAGCGGGAGCTCCTACAATGAGCAGTTCTTC
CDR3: CASCSGSSYNEQFF

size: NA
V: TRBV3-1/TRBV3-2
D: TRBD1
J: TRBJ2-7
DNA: TGTGCCAGCAGTCCCGGGACAGGGGGCACCTACGAGCAGTACTTC
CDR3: CASSPGTGGTYEQYF

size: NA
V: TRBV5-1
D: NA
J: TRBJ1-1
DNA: TGCGCCAGCAGCTTGGAACCGAGCATGAACACTGAAGCTTTCTTT
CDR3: CASSLEPSMNTEAFF

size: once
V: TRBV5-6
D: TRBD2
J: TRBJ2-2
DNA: TGTGCCAGCAGCCGTGAGGGACTAAGGGCCGGGGAGCTGTTTTTT
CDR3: CASSREGLRAGELFF

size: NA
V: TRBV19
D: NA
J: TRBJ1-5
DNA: TGTGCCAGTAGCGCAAGGGGGGGCTGGCGCAATCAGCCCCAGCATTTT
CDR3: CASSARGGWRNQPQHF

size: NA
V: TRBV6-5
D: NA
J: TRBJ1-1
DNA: TGTGCCAGCAATAGGAACCGGGGGGAGGGAGCTTTCTTT
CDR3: CASNRNRGEGAFF

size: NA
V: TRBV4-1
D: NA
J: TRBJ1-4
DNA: TGCGCCAGCAGCCAAGGGGGAGATAATGAAAAACTGTTTTTT
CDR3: CASSQGGDNEKLFF

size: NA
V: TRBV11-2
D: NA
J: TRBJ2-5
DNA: TGTGCCAGCAGCTTAGATAGAAGGACAGCCTTTAGGGAGACCCAGTACTTC
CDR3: CASSLDRRTAFRETQYF

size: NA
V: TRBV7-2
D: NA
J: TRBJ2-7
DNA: TGTGCCAGCAGCTTAGTCGGCACAGGGAGCTACGAGCAGTACTTC
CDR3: CASSLVGTGSYEQYF

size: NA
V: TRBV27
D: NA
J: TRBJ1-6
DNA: TGTGCCAGCAGTCGAGTTACTGGGCCAAATTCACCCCTCCACTTT
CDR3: CASSRVTGPNSPLHF

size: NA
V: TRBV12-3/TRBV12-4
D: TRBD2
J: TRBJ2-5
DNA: TGTGCCAGCAGTGACGGACTAGCGGCCGTTTACTTC
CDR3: CASSDGLAAVYF

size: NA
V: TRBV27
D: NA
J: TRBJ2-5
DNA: TGTGCCAGTCAGGTCGGCCTTTCCGTAGAGACCCAGTACTTC
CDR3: CASQVGLSVETQYF

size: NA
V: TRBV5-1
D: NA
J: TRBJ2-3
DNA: TGCGCCAGCAGCCCCCGTCAGACTAGTCAATCCACAGATACGCAGTATTTT
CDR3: CASSPRQTSQSTDTQYF

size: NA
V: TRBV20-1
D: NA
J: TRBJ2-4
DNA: TGCAGTGCTCCTAGGTTAAACATTCAGTACTTC
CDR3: CSAPRLNIQYF

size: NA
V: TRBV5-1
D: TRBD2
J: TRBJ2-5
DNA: TGCGCCAGCAGCTTGGCCATCTCCCTAGCGGGAGAGCGAGAGACCCAGTACTTC
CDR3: CASSLAISLAGERETQYF

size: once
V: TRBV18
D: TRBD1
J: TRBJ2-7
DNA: TGTGCCAGCTCACCTAATTCCGGGACAGGACGATACGAGCAGTACTTC
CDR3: CASSPNSGTGRYEQYF

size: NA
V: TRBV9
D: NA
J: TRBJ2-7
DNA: TGTGCCAGCAGCGTAGATGCCATGGGAGCTTACGAGCAGTACTTC
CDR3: CASSVDAMGAYEQYF

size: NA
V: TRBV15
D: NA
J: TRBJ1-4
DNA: TGTGCCACCAGCAGAGATTCCGGAGCAACTAATGAAAAACTGTTTTTT
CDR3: CATSRDSGATNEKLFF

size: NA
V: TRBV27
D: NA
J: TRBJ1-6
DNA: TGTGCCAGCACCTCCCCCGGTTCACCCCTCCACTTT
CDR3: CASTSPGSPLHF

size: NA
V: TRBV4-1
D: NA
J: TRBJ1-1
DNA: TGCGCCAGCAGCCTCCCGGGGAACACTGAAGCTTTCTTT
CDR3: CASSLPGNTEAFF

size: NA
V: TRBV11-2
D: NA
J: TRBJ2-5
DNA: TGTGCCAGCAGCTTAGGAGGATCTTTAATGGGGACCCAGTACTTC
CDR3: CASSLGGSLMGTQYF

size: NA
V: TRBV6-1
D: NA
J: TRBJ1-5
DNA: TGTGCCAGCAGTGACGGGAATACCGGCAATCAGCCCCAGCATTTT
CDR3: CASSDGNTGNQPQHF

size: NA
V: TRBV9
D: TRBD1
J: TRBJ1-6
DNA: TGTGCCAGCAGCACGCGGACAGGAGCGGATAATTCACCCCTCCACTTT
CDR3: CASSTRTGADNSPLHF

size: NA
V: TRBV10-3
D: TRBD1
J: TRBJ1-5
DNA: TGTGCCATCAGCTGGGACAGGGGCGGCAATCAGCCCCAGCATTTT
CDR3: CAISWDRGGNQPQHF

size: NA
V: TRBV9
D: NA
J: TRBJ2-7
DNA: TGTGCCAGCAGCGTAGATCAGGGCCCCTCGAGGGAGCAGTACTTC
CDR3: CASSVDQGPSREQYF

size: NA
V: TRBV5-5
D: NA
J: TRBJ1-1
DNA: TGTGCCAGCAGCACCGCCCGGGACACTGAAGCTTTCTTT
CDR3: CASSTARDTEAFF

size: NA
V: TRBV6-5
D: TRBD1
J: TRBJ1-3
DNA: TGTGCCAGCAAGCCCGACAGGGGGATCGGAGACACCATATATTTT
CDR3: CASKPDRGIGDTIYF

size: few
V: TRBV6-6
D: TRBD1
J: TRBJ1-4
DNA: TGTGCCAGCAGTTACCCCGGACAGGGAAATGAAAAACTGTTTTTT
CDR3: CASSYPGQGNEKLFF

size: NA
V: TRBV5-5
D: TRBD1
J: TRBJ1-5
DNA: TGTGCCAGCAGCTTGGAAGGGGGCGCGGGCAGTCAGCCCCAGCATTTT
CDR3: CASSLEGGAGSQPQHF

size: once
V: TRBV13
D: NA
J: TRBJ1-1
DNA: TGTGCCAGCAGCGACCTCAGGGACACTGAAGCTTTCTTT
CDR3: CASSDLRDTEAFF

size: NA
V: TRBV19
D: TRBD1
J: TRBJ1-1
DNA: TGTGCCAGTAGTATGGGACAGGGGGCGAACACTGAAGCTTTCTTT
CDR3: CASSMGQGANTEAFF

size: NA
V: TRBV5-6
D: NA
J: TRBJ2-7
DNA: TGTGCCAGCAGCTTCCCACAGGGGACTCGGAAGACCTACGAGCAGTACTTC
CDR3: CASSFPQGTRKTYEQYF

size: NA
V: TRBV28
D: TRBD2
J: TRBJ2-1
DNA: TGTGCCAGCAGTTTGGGGACTAGCGGTTACAATGAGCAGTTCTTC
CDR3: CASSLGTSGYNEQFF

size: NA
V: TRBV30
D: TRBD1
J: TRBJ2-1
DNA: TGTGCCTGGAGTGGAGGACAGGGGATGAATGAGCAGTTCTTC
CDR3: CAWSGGQGMNEQFF

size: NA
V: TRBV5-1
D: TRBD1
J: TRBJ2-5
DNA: TGCGCCAGCAGCTTAATGGCAGGGGGCGGAGAGACCCAGTACTTC
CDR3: CASSLMAGGGETQYF

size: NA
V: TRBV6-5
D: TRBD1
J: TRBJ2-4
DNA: TGTGCCTCTATACAAGGGGGCGCAGTAGGTCAGTACTTC
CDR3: CASIQGGAVGQYF

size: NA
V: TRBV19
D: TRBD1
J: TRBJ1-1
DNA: TGTGCCAGTGGGACCCGGGACAGGTTGAACACTGAAGCTTTCTTT
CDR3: CASGTRDRLNTEAFF

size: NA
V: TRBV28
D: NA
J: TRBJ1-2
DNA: TGTGCCAGCAGTTCCCTCAACTATGGCTACACCTTC
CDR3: CASSSLNYGYTF

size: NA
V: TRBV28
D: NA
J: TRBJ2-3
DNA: TGTGCCAGCAGTAAACAGGGAATGGCAGATACGCAGTATTTT
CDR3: CASSKQGMADTQYF

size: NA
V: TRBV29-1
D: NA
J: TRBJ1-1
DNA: TGCAGCGTCGGGACACCCGAAGCTTTCTTT
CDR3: CSVGTPEAFF

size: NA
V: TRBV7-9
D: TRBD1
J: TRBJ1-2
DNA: TGTGCCAGCAGCTCACAGGGGATCTATGGCTACACCTTC
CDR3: CASSSQGIYGYTF

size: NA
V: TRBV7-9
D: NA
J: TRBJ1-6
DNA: TGTGCCAGCAGCGTGTACAGTCTCAATAATTCACCCCTCCACTTT
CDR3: CASSVYSLNNSPLHF

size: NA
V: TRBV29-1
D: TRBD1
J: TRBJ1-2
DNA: TGCAGCGCCAACAGGGGAGGAAGCTATGGCTACACCTTC
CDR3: CSANRGGSYGYTF

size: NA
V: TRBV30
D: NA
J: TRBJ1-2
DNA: TGTGCCTGGAGTGTGATCGGAGCCCTGCCCCATGGCTACACCTTC
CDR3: CAWSVIGALPHGYTF

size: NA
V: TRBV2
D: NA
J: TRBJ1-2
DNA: TGTGCCAGCAGTGAAGCGCCCGGGACATCCTATGGCTACACCTTC
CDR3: CASSEAPGTSYGYTF

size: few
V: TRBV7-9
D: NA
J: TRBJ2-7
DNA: TGTGCCAGCAGCTTTGGGACAAGCTCCTACGAGCAGTACTTC
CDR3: CASSFGTSSYEQYF